The rows below give T cell receptor beta chains drawn from one sample of a study of shared clonotypes between healthy human individuals. The repertoire was sequenced with immunoSEQ multiplex PCR; TCRdb's copy has only in-frame clones and lacks some. This sample has approximately 470,000 clones, with 60% to 80% found just once. The source material was PBMCs. Source of these receptors: a woman between 40 and 55 years old in good health. Some clones in this sample may be carry-over from other donors' samples. Both conserved end residues are part of each CDR3. A D gene is named only where the DNA matches it firmly.

v_call	j_call	d_call	cdr3_aa
TRBV9	TRBJ2-7	TRBD1	CASSKTGTADEQYF
TRBV9	TRBJ1-2	NA	CASSVAASGYGYTF
TRBV15	TRBJ2-5	NA	CATSRATVQETQYF
TRBV5-4	TRBJ2-1	NA	CASSLGGVYNEQFF
TRBV5-1	TRBJ1-3	TRBD1	CASSSGTAGNTIYF
TRBV29-1	TRBJ2-2	TRBD1	CSVITGQGTSNTGELFF
TRBV29-1	TRBJ1-2	TRBD1	CSVDYPGQAPYGYTF
TRBV27	TRBJ2-7	NA	CASRGPLYEQYF
TRBV19	TRBJ1-1	NA	CASSIAASPTEAFF
TRBV7-2	TRBJ1-1	NA	CASSLLAGSLNTEAFF
TRBV6-5	TRBJ1-2	NA	CASSPREAYGYTF
TRBV9	TRBJ2-1	TRBD1	CASSAQGRGLYNEQFF
TRBV27	TRBJ2-3	TRBD2	CASSSPLAVTDTQYF
TRBV27	TRBJ2-7	NA	CASSKGGYEQYF
TRBV28	NA	NA	CASRTGANYEQYF
TRBV7-3	TRBJ2-1	NA	CASSSQPSDWQFF
TRBV5-5	TRBJ1-1	NA	CASSLLPPEAFF
TRBV28	TRBJ1-6	NA	CASSPVGNSPLHF
TRBV11-2	TRBJ2-2	TRBD2	CASSLDWGVAGKTGELFF
TRBV11-2	TRBJ2-5	NA	CASSSQTVARTQYF
TRBV4-3	TRBJ2-5	TRBD2	CASSQAARLAQGVETQYF
TRBV7-3	TRBJ2-1	TRBD2	CASSLKPPLADSYNEQFF
TRBV5-4	TRBJ2-3	TRBD2	CASSLGVAGATDTQYF
TRBV30	TRBJ1-5	NA	CAWSPSSVRPQHF
TRBV28	TRBJ2-5	NA	CASSFQGQETQYF
TRBV27	TRBJ2-3	TRBD1	CASRPTGVTDTQYF
TRBV2	TRBJ1-2	NA	CASSEGRTDGYTF
TRBV5-1	TRBJ2-1	NA	CASSLDPVGSYNEQFF
TRBV5-6	TRBJ1-6	NA	CASSRWPPDNSPLHF
TRBV7-3	TRBJ2-5	NA	CASRGDMAETQYF
TRBV23-1	TRBJ2-7	TRBD1	CASRQGAEQYF
TRBV28	TRBJ1-6	NA	CASRPRSGYNSPLHF
TRBV2	TRBJ2-7	TRBD2	CASSELAGKNYEQYF
TRBV6-4	TRBJ2-3	NA	CASSVSGSTDTQYF
TRBV7-2	TRBJ1-2	TRBD1	CASTSDRRYGYTF
TRBV4-3	TRBJ2-1	TRBD2	CASSLWPSGYNEQFF
TRBV5-6	TRBJ2-7	TRBD1	CASSSVQGASYEQYF
TRBV30	TRBJ1-5	TRBD1	CAWKGQGASNQPQHF
TRBV28	TRBJ1-2	TRBD1	CASSFSGGNYGYTF
TRBV19	TRBJ2-7	TRBD1	CASSTGQGAYEQYF
TRBV28	TRBJ2-1	TRBD2	CASSSGTSRRMNEQFF
TRBV7-9	TRBJ2-7	NA	CASSLNRDSYEQYF
TRBV5-5	TRBJ1-2	TRBD1	CASSLVWTGDAYYYGYTF
TRBV4-2	TRBJ1-4	NA	CASSQDSLEKLFF
TRBV4-1	TRBJ2-3	NA	CASSHPKTDTQYF
TRBV10-3	TRBJ2-2	TRBD1	CAISGRTGANTGELFF
TRBV9	TRBJ1-2	TRBD1	CASSTRQGASGYTF
TRBV19	TRBJ2-5	NA	CASSIGTEETQYF
TRBV15	TRBJ2-7	NA	CATSRSGQYSYEQYF
TRBV30	TRBJ2-1	NA	CAWSGLSINEQFF
TRBV27	TRBJ2-1	TRBD1	CASRSEGQGILYNEQFF
TRBV6-1	TRBJ2-3	NA	CASSEGHHITDTQYF
TRBV5-1	TRBJ2-5	TRBD1	CASRSDRGRETQYF
TRBV19	TRBJ2-2	TRBD1	CASSMHRGTGELFF
TRBV4-1	TRBJ2-3	NA	CASSHHGLSTDTQYF
TRBV30	TRBJ2-1	NA	CAWSPGPSNEQFF
TRBV4-2	TRBJ2-1	TRBD2	CASSQDPGGGLAEAYNEQFF
TRBV7-9	TRBJ2-2	NA	CASSLASNTGELFF
TRBV6-1	TRBJ1-3	NA	CASSADTYRNTIYF